The clone carrying this T cell receptor beta chain was seen ten or more times. The sample originates from a study of T cells in Graves' hyperthyroidism and ophthalmopathy. Cells are PBMCs isolated from around 10 ml of fresh blood. Germline CDR1 SEHNR, CDR2 FQNEAQ (reference sequence). This CDR3 region has 14 residues. V lost 1 base and J 1 base, leaving 7 bases between the germline ends. TCR beta CDR3 regions were amplified from RNA transcripts. TCR CDR3 regions were first amplified by RT-PCR with HTBI primers. TCRdb passed the multiplex PCR reads through MiXCR, listing each CDR3 protein once. The sample records roughly 300,000 distinct CDR3 sequences, over 15% being singletons.

This TCR derives from a woman in her 50s with Graves' hyperthyroidism. Sequences were obtained from blood. The rearrangement uses TRBV7-9 and TRBJ1-1, with D unclear. CDR3 DNA sequence: TGTGCCAGCAGCTTAGTCTTCCAGAACACTGAAGCTTTCTTT. Protein sequence: CASSLVFQNTEAFF.